One sample yielded the 19 T cell receptor beta chains listed below, sequenced in a study of cytomegalovirus exposure and HLA in healthy donors. This PCR relied on a set of 60 Vbeta primers and 13 Jbeta primers. Profiling relied on immunoSEQ multiplex PCR, and the TCRdb table lists in-frame clones only, not all of them. This sample carries over 80,000 clones, around 81% of them seen once, and the ten largest clones take 5.2%. The sequencing sample was made of PBMCs. These receptors were collected from a man aged 35-49 years in good health and CMV-seropositive.

V is TRBV7-3 and J is TRBJ1-6; D is unresolved. V shed 3 bases and J shed 8 bases, with 11 bases lying between them. The CDR3 is made up of 14 amino acids. CDR1 and CDR2 (germline): SGHTA, FQGTGA. The CDR3 spells CASSLGGLDSPLHF. In DNA, the CDR3 is TGTGCCAGCAGCTTGGGAGGGCTGGATTCACCCCTCCACTTT.

The rearrangement uses TRBV10-3 and TRBJ2-2; D possibly corresponds to TRBD1 (6 bases). The germline gives CDR1 ENHRY, CDR2 SYGVKD. The germline V and J ends were trimmed by 0 bases and 0 bases, with 11 bases remaining between them. The CDR3 is 17 residues long. This CDR3 is CAISESSRTANTGELFF. The CDR3 nucleotides are TGTGCCATCAGTGAGTCGTCTAGGACAGCGAACACCGGGGAGCTGTTTTTT.

V gene TRBV5-1 combines with J gene TRBJ2-7; TRBD1 aligns across 10 bases. Germline V gene sequence: CDR1 SGHRS, CDR2 YFSETQ. V lost 2 bases to trimming and J lost 5 bases; unmatched junction nucleotides: 4. The CDR3 consists of 14 residues. The CDR3 is CASSFFGTGDEQYF. The CDR3 DNA reads TGCGCCAGCAGCTTTTTTGGGACAGGGGACGAGCAGTACTTC.

This clone occurred a few times. The rearrangement links TRBV5-1 to TRBJ1-2; 8 positions match TRBD1. The CDR3 length is 19 residues. V was pared by 4 bases and J by 5 bases, with 22 bases of the junction left unmatched. CDR1 is SGHRS, CDR2 YFSETQ, per germline. CDR3 sequence reads: CASSPRPPPSGQGAYGYTF. As DNA, the CDR3 is TGCGCCAGCAGCCCTCGGCCCCCCCCCTCTGGACAGGGAGCGTATGGCTACACCTTC.

This clone was counted only a few times. The rearrangement uses TRBV5-6 and TRBJ1-1, with TRBD1 as a possible D gene (6 bases). V dropped 4 bases and J dropped 5 bases, with 12 bases sitting between them. Per germline, CDR1 SGHDT and CDR2 YYEEEE. CDR3 length equals 13 residues. This CDR3 reads CASSPSTGTEAFF. CDR3 nucleotides: TGTGCCAGCAGCCCTTCAACAGGGACTGAAGCTTTCTTT.

This clone was seen a handful of times. The V gene is TRBV28, the J gene TRBJ1-6; 7 bases match TRBD1. V trimming: 3 bases; J trimming: 8 bases; junction bases outside the gene matches: 4. The CDR3 runs to 14 residues. The germline gives CDR1 MDHEN, CDR2 SYDVKM. DNA for the CDR3: TGTGCCAGCAGTTTTACCGGGACAGATTCACCCCTCCACTTT. Its translation is CASSFTGTDSPLHF.

With regard to this clone: At the DNA level, this CDR3 is encoded by other sequences in the same sample as well. The chain is built from TRBV27 and TRBJ1-2; TRBD1 is a possible D gene (6 bases). V was shortened by 6 bases and J by 6 bases, with 14 bases between the two germline ends. The CDR3 length is 13 residues. Germline V lookup: CDR1 MNHEY, CDR2 SMNVEV (reference sequence). This chain's CDR3 is CASSFLGADGYTF. The CDR3, as DNA: TGTGCCAGCAGCTTCCTGGGGGCGGATGGCTACACCTTC.

The chain carries TRBV19 and TRBJ2-6, with a tentative D call TRBD2 (5 bases). The germline gives CDR1 LNHDA, CDR2 SQIVND (reference sequence). The CDR3 sequence is 16 residues long. V lost 3 bases and J 0 bases, leaving 9 bases between the germline ends. As DNA, the CDR3 is TGTGCCAGTAGTATGACGGGGTTCTCTGGGGCCAACGTCCTGACTTTC. Protein: CASSMTGFSGANVLTF.

This clone was found a few times. The chain recombines TRBV7-2 with TRBJ2-7; 7 positions agree with TRBD2. The junction had 5 bases not matched to a gene; V was cut back by 1 base and J by 2 bases. The CDR3 extends over 15 amino acids. Germline V gives CDR1 SGHTA, CDR2 FQGNSA. The CDR3 reads CASSLGQRETYEQYF. The CDR3 nucleotides are TGTGCCAGCAGCTTAGGGCAGCGGGAAACCTACGAGCAGTACTTC.

The gene calls are TRBV16 and TRBJ1-2, with TRBD1 as a possible D gene (5 bases). Germline CDR1 and CDR2: KGHSY and FQNENV. V was cut by 0 bases and J by 12 bases, with 11 bases left in between. This CDR3 comprises 12 residues. The CDR3 region is CASSQSDRGNTF. The DNA for the CDR3 is TGTGCCAGCAGCCAATCCGACAGAGGAAACACCTTC.

This rearrangement joins TRBV6-5 to TRBJ2-5; TRBD1 agrees at 9 bases. The CDR3 is 14 amino acids. The V segment lost 6 bases and the J segment 5 bases; nucleotides outside the gene matches: 7. Germline V gene data show CDR1 as MNHEY and CDR2 as SVGAGI. CDR3 DNA sequence: TGTGCCAGCAGCCCCGGGACAGGGAGGGAGACCCAGTACTTC. Protein sequence: CASSPGTGRETQYF.

The CDR3 spells CASSLEAGGNQPQHF. CDR3 nucleotide sequence: TGCGCCAGCAGCTTGGAGGCAGGTGGTAATCAGCCCCAGCATTTT. The chain carries TRBV5-1 and TRBJ1-5; the D is unclear. Trimming cost V 0 bases and J 4 bases, with 11 bases left between them. Per the germline V gene, CDR1 is SGHRS and CDR2 is YFSETQ. The CDR3 covers 15 residues.

V usage is TRBV4-2 and J usage is TRBJ2-3; maybe TRBD2 (6 bases). Trimming left V 3 bases short and J 6 bases short, with 13 bases between. In germline, CDR1 is LGHNA, CDR2 YNFKEQ. The CDR3 spans 14 residues. CDR3 nucleotides: TGTGCCAGCAGCCAGGGGGACTCAGAGGATACGCAGTATTTT. Encoded protein: CASSQGDSEDTQYF.

J is TRBJ2-2 and V is TRBV2; 10 positions agree with TRBD1. The V gene's germline CDR1 is SNHLY and CDR2 FYNNEI. The CDR3 totals 14 residues. V was pared by 6 bases and J by 7 bases, with 5 bases of the junction left unmatched. The CDR3 is CASRGQGMVGELFF. The CDR3 DNA sequence: TGTGCCAGCAGGGGACAGGGGATGGTCGGGGAGCTGTTTTTT.

This clone was seen a few times. The chain has TRBV4-1 and TRBJ1-4; tentatively, D is TRBD1 (5 bases). Germline V lookup: CDR1 MGHRA, CDR2 YSYEKL. The V gene lost 5 bases and the J gene lost 0 bases, with 16 bases spanning the gap. The CDR3 has 17 amino acids. The CDR3 region has the DNA TGCGCCAGCAGCTCACACAGGTCCAGCCCAACTAATGAAAAACTGTTTTTT. The encoded protein is CASSSHRSSPTNEKLFF.

J is TRBJ2-7 and V is TRBV11-2, with 7 bases that match TRBD2. J was trimmed by 3 bases and V by 6 bases; bases with no gene match: 11. The CDR3 has 15 amino acids. CDR1 SGHAT and CDR2 FQNNGV come from the germline V gene. CDR3 nucleotides: TGTGCCAGCAGGGCAACAAGCGGGGCTGTCTACGAGCAGTACTTC. Amino acid sequence: CASRATSGAVYEQYF.

The chain joins TRBV28 to TRBJ1-4, with 9 bases matching TRBD1. From germline, CDR1 is MDHEN and CDR2 SYDVKM. There are 16 residues in the CDR3. Losses at the gene ends were 8 bases for V and 6 bases for J; bases not matched to a gene: 13. CDR3 DNA: TGTGCCAGCGAAAAAAAGGGACAGGGCGGGTATGAAAAACTGTTTTTT. Its translation: CASEKKGQGGYEKLFF. Full variable domain (rest looked up from reference TRBV28 and TRBJ1-4): DVKVTQSSRYLVKRTGEKVFLECVQDMDHENMFWYRQDPGLGLRLIYFSYDVKMKEKGDIPEGYSVSREKKERFSLILESASTNQTSMYLCASEKKGQGGYEKLFFGSGTQLSVL.

The chain has TRBV7-2 and TRBJ2-5; 8 nucleotides line up with TRBD1. Trimming cost V 5 bases and J 5 bases; bases outside gene matches: 16. The CDR3 contains 17 residues. The germline V gene has CDR1 SGHTA and CDR2 FQGNSA. This chain's CDR3 is CASSLDRDRSLRETQYF. The CDR3 DNA follows: TGTGCCAGCAGCCTTGACCGGGACAGGAGCCTCCGTGAGACCCAGTACTTC.

The chain is built from TRBV5-1 and TRBJ2-7; D uncertain. Germline CDR1 SGHRS, CDR2 YFSETQ. This CDR3 is 13 amino acids long. The V gene lost 0 bases and the J gene lost 5 bases, with 9 bases spanning the gap. CDR3 in amino acids: CASSLVRSDEQYF. CDR3 coding DNA: TGCGCCAGCAGCTTGGTTCGGAGCGACGAGCAGTACTTC.